The T cell receptor (beta chain) under discussion was sequenced for a study of blood T cells in healthy people across ages. Broader study findings: When set beside aged donors, long-lived donors presented more naive CD4+ cells and higher diversity. Correlation between TCR beta diversity and naive T cell percentage was strong.

A J-beta primer mix and a sample-barcoded 5' primer were used in a second PCR of roughly 6 to 12 cycles. TCRdb analysed the 5' RACE reads with MiXCR anew, one entry per CDR3 protein. Seen here are approximately 2,000,000 distinct CDR3 sequences, more than 35% observed once, and the top ten hold roughly 23%. There are a few counts of this clonotype. Its antigen is undetermined. The CDR3 contains 19 residues. The germline V gene has CDR1 KGHSH and CDR2 LQKENI. V was pared by 0 bases and J by 0 bases, with 8 bases of the junction left unmatched. Russia was home to the donors, healthy Caucasian individuals aged roughly 6 to 95.

The sample consisted of blood. The chain joins TRBV18 to TRBJ2-1; 10 bases are shared with TRBD2. The TCR originated in a human donor in good health. CDR3 coding DNA: TGTGCCAGCTCACCACCCGCTAGCGGGGGCCTTAGCTCCTACAATGAGCAGTTCTTC. Translated, it gives CASSPPASGGLSSYNEQFF.